The sequence of this T cell receptor (beta chain) was determined in a study of radiotherapy plus CTLA-4 blockade in lung cancer. About the research overall: Disease control was present in under 35% of patients, and objective responses in roughly 17%. General observations from the study: Clones of tumor-derived TCRs expanded in blood after radiotherapy plus ipilimumab.

This clone was counted a few times. Its antigen is as yet unknown. Produced via immunoSEQ multiplex PCR; TCRdb's table is partial and in-frame only. The sample consists of tens of thousands of clones, 70% to 80% of them appearing once. Specimen: peripheral blood, collected from a patient treated with radiotherapy plus ipilimumab. This receptor was identified in a human donor with non-small cell lung cancer who had stable disease on radiotherapy plus ipilimumab.

The CDR3 sequence: CASSLGQGRQFF. The DNA for the CDR3 is TGTGCCAGCAGCTTGGGTCAGGGAAGGCAGTTCTTC. The chain combines TRBV5-5 with TRBJ2-1; TRBD1 is a possible D gene (5 bases). The CDR3 contains 12 residues. Deletions cut 0 bases from V and 12 bases from J, with 10 bases between. Germline lookup yields CDR1 SGHKS and CDR2 YYEKEE (reference sequence).